This is a list of T cell receptor beta chains from one sample in a study of blood T cell repertoires in COVID-19. Data came from immunoSEQ multiplex PCR; TCRdb stores just in-frame clones and leaves some out. The repertoire includes 300,000 to 350,000 clones, about 87% of them detected once, and nearly 6.5% sits in the top ten. The sample consisted of peripheral blood. The origin of the receptors is a woman aged 45-65 years with COVID-19, enrolled during active disease. The CDR3 runs from the conserved cysteine through the conserved F or W. Each record gives: V gene, CDR3 protein.

TRBV5-1 | CASSHTSGSYEQYF
TRBV7-2 | CASSFYGETSYNEQFF
TRBV10-3 | CAISRQGADYEQYF
TRBV5-1 | CASSFDRAGEKLFF
TRBV5-4 | CASSGANGEKLFF
TRBV5-1 | CASSSPGLAGRGEQFF
TRBV7-9 | CASSLEGHHRETQYF
TRBV7-2 | CASSLASGSRSETQYF
TRBV6-5 | CASIMTGPKETQYF
TRBV6-5 | CANEKQGARTDTQYF
TRBV3-1/TRBV3-2 | CASSQQTGWGYTF
TRBV9 | CASSVGGGNYEQYF
TRBV5-1 | CASSPGTGLNYGYTF
TRBV6-5 | CASGMIGTGLDEQFF
TRBV11-3 | CASSQGLAVEQFF
TRBV5-1 | CASRMTAGQTADEQFF
TRBV15 | CATSRDRQSNQPQHF
TRBV11-3 | CASSPRWEGGPISYEQYF
TRBV19 | CASKTGQPYSNQPQHF
TRBV5-6 | CASRKQGGHGYTF
TRBV5-1 | CASSPRTSGRGETQYF
TRBV14 | CASSPDRGDGYTF
TRBV18 | CASHHGQASNTEAFF
TRBV19 | CASSISRDTLDGYTF
TRBV12-5 | CASGKGLAGRQETQYF
TRBV5-8 | CASSLGRDRVAQYF
TRBV5-1 | CASSLRGAGGQETQYF
TRBV29-1 | CSVGGQNFYEQYF
TRBV4-1 | CASSPRTSGRTGSFNEQFF
TRBV11-1 | CASSLVGQGANKAFF
TRBV27 | CASSLIGTGRNEQYF